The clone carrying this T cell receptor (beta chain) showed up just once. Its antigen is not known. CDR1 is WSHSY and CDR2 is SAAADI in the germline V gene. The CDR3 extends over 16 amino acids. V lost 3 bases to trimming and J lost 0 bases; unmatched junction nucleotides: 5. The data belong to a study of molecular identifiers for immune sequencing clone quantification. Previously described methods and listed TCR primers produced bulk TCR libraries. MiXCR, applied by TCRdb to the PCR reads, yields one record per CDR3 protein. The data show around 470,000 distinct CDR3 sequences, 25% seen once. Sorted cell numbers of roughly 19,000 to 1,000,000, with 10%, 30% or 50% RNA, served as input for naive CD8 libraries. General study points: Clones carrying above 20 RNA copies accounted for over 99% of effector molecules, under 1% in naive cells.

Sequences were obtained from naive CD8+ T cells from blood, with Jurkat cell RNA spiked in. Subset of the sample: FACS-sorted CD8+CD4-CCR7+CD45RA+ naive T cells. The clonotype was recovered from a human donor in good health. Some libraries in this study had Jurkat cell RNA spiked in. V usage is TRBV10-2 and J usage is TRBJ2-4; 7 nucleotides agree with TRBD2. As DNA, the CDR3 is TGCGCCAGCAGTGACTCTAGCGGCGTAGCCAAAAACATTCAGTACTTC. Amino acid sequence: CASSDSSGVAKNIQYF.